Below, 4 T cell receptor beta chains from the same sample are listed, as sequenced in a study of shared clonotypes between healthy human individuals. Libraries were prepared by immunoSEQ multiplex PCR; TCRdb keeps only in-frame clonotypes and omits some of them. The sample holds around 510,000 clones, about 96% seen once. Sequenced input: naive CD4+ T cells sorted from blood. Subset reported: CD45RA+ positively selected. These receptor sequences come from a woman aged 25 to 39 in good health.

The rearrangement links TRBV18 to TRBJ1-1; TRBD1 matches at 9 bases. CDR3 size: 16 residues. Germline lookup yields CDR1 KGHSH and CDR2 LQKENI. Trimming at V came to 5 bases and at J to 5 bases, leaving 12 bases not matched to a gene. The CDR3 region has the DNA TGTGCCAGCTCAGCAGAAACCGGGACAGGGTGGACTGAAGCTTTCTTT. It specifies CASSAETGTGWTEAFF.

The V and J genes are TRBV28 and TRBJ2-7; 15 positions match TRBD2. The germline gives CDR1 MDHEN, CDR2 SYDVKM. V lost 3 bases, J lost 2 bases, and 17 bases stayed unmatched. This CDR3 is 21 amino acids long. The CDR3 nucleotides are TGTGCCAGCAGTTTCCGGTATTCGGGACTAGCGGGAGGTGCCCCGGCCTACGAGCAGTACTTC. Its protein product is CASSFRYSGLAGGAPAYEQYF.

The chain joins TRBV7-6 to TRBJ2-7; no reliable D call. Trimming took 5 bases from V and 7 from J, leaving 15 bases between them. The germline V gene has CDR1 SGHVS and CDR2 FNYEAQ. The CDR3 extends over 13 amino acids. The CDR3 loop is CASSPRARSEQYF. The CDR3, as DNA: TGTGCCAGCAGCCCCCGGGCCCGATCAGAGCAGTACTTC. The full variable domain, completed using reference TRBV7-6 and TRBJ2-7, is GAGVSQSPRYKVTKRGQDVALRCDPISGHVSLYWYRQALGQGPEFLTYFNYEAQQDKSGLPNDRFSAERPEGSISTLTIQRTEQRDSAMYRCASSPRARSEQYFGPGTRLTVT.

The chain combines TRBV16 with TRBJ2-2; D is unclear. The germline gives CDR1 KGHSY, CDR2 FQNENV. This CDR3 has 16 residues. V was clipped by 1 base and J by 2 bases, with 11 bases between them. Here the CDR3 reads CASSQLASANTGELFF. The DNA of the CDR3 is TGTGCCAGCAGCCAATTAGCCAGCGCTAACACCGGGGAGCTGTTTTTT.